This T cell receptor beta chain was obtained from a study of blood T cell repertoires in COVID-19. Study summary: Acute-phase and convalescent COVID-19 samples originated in the United States, Italy and Spain. PBMCs, B-cell-depleted T cells, or T cells provided the cDNA or gDNA that made up the material.

The CDR3 has 16 amino acids. The V gene's germline CDR1 is GTSNPN and CDR2 SVGIG (reference sequence). V trimming: 2 bases; J trimming: 7 bases; junction bases outside the gene matches: 11. In the source study's methods: Amplification with reference gene primers provided the estimates of nucleated cell counts. Sequenced by immunoSEQ multiplex PCR; TCRdb stores in-frame clones only, minus some. V and J calls and clone size come straight from that table; D and trimming were deduced from the DNA. Of 130,000 to 150,000 clones listed, roughly 89% are singletons. The sequenced sample was peripheral blood. The J gene is TRBJ1-6, the V gene TRBV30, with 7 bases identical to TRBD1. This sequence originates from a woman aged 50 to 60 with active or convalescent COVID-19. CDR3 bases: TGTGCCTGGAGTATTCCGGGACAGACGAAAAATTCACCCCTCCACTTT. Protein: CAWSIPGQTKNSPLHF.